One and the same sample provided the 4 T cell receptor beta chains below, sequenced in a study of shared clonotypes between healthy human individuals. Sequencing was performed with immunoSEQ multiplex PCR; in TCRdb, only in-frame clones are kept and a portion is missing. The data show about 2 million clones, with 85% to 95% seen just once and 0.13% held by the top ten. The sequencing sample was made of naive CD4+ T cells sorted from blood. Subset described: CD45RA+ positively selected. These receptors all stem from a man in his late teens or twenties in good health.

The chain joins TRBV7-2 to TRBJ1-1, with D unclear. Germline V gene lookup returns CDR1 SGHTA and CDR2 FQGNSA. The CDR3 extends over 15 amino acids. Trimming cost V 5 bases and J 1 base, with 14 bases left between them. CDR3 residues: CASSPVFGSNTEAFF. The CDR3, as DNA: TGTGCCAGCAGCCCCGTTTTCGGGTCGAACACTGAAGCTTTCTTT.

The genes are TRBV27 and TRBJ2-4; 9 bases fit TRBD2. The CDR3 has 16 residues. Trimming cost V 4 bases and J 1 base; bases outside gene matches: 5. In germline, CDR1 is MNHEY, CDR2 SMNVEV (reference sequence). The CDR3 loop reads CASSSIAGDAKNIQYF. Written as DNA, the CDR3 is TGTGCCAGCAGTTCCATAGCGGGGGACGCCAAAAACATTCAGTACTTC.

V usage is TRBV5-4 and J usage is TRBJ1-3; unclear D gene. Germline lookup yields CDR1 SGHNT and CDR2 YYREEE (reference sequence). The CDR3 is made up of 16 amino acids. V lost 4 bases, J lost 0 bases, and 14 bases lay in between. The CDR3 sequence is CASSQVNTNSGNTIYF. Here the CDR3 DNA reads TGTGCCAGCAGCCAAGTGAACACCAACTCTGGAAACACCATATATTTT.

This clone has a single count. The gene calls are TRBV7-2 and TRBJ2-7; D is unresolved. Deletions cut 3 bases from V and 0 bases from J, with 6 bases between. Germline V gene data show CDR1 as SGHTA and CDR2 as FQGNSA. CDR3 length: 13 amino acids. CDR3 region: CASSFVHSYEQYF. Written as DNA, the CDR3 is TGTGCCAGCAGCTTCGTCCACTCCTACGAGCAGTACTTC. Full variable domain (rest looked up from reference TRBV7-2 and TRBJ2-7): GAGVSQSPSNKVTEKGKDVELRCDPISGHTALYWYRQSLGQGLEFLIYFQGNSAPDKSGLPSDRFSAERTGGSVSTLTIQRTQQEDSAVYLCASSFVHSYEQYFGPGTRLTVT.